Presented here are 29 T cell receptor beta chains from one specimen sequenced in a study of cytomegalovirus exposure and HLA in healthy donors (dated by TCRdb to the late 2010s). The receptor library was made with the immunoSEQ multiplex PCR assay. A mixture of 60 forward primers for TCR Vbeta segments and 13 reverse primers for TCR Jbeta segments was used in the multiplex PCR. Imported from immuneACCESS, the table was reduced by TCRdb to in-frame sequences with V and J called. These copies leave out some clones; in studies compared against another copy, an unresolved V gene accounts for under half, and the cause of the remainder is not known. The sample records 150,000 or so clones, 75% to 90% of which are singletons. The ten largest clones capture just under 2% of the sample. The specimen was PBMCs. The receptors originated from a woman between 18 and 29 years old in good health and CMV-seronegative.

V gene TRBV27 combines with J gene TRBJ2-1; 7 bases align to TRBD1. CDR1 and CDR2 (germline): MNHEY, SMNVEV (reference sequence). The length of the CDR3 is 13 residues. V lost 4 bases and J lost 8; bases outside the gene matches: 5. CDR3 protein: CASSSRQGDEQFF. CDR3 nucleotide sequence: TGTGCCAGCAGTTCAAGACAGGGCGATGAGCAGTTCTTC.

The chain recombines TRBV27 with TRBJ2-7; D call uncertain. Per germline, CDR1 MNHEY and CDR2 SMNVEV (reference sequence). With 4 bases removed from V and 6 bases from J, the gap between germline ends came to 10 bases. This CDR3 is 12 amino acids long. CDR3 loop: CASSSSWSEQYF. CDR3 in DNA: TGTGCCAGCAGTTCCAGCTGGAGCGAGCAGTACTTC.

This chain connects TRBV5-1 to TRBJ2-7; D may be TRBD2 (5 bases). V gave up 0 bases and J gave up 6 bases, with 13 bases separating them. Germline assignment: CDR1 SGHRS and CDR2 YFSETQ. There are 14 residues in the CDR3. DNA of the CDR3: TGCGCCAGCAGCTTGGCGGGAAGAACGTCCGAGCAGTACTTC. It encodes CASSLAGRTSEQYF. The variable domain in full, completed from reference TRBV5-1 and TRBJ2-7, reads KAGVTQTPRYLIKTRGQQVTLSCSPISGHRSVSWYQQTPGQGLQFLFEYFSETQRNKGNFPGRFSGRQFSNSRSEMNVSTLELGDSALYLCASSLAGRTSEQYFGPGTRLTVT.

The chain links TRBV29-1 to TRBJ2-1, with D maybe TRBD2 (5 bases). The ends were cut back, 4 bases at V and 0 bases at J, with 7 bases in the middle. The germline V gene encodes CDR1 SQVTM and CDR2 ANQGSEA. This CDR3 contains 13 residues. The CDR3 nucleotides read TGCAGCGTTGGCGGGCACTCCTACAATGAGCAGTTCTTC. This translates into CSVGGHSYNEQFF.

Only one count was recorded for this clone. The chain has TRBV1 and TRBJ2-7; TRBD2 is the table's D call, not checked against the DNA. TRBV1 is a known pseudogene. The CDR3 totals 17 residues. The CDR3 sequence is CTSSHLRSGLAAYEQYF. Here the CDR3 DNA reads TGCACCAGCAGCCACCTTCGGTCGGGACTAGCGGCCTACGAGCAGTACTTC.

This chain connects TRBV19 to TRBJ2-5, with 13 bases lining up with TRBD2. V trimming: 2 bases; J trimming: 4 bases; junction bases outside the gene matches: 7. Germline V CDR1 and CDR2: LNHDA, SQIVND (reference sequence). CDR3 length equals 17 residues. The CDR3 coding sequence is TGTGCCAGTAGTATAATGACTAGCGGGAGGAGAGGAGAGACCCAGTACTTC. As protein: CASSIMTSGRRGETQYF.

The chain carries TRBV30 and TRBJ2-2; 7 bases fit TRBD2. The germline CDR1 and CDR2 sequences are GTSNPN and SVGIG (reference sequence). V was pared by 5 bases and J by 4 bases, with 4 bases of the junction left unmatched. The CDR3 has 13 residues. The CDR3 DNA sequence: TGTGCCTGGGGCGGGAGACCCACCGGGGAGCTGTTTTTT. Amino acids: CAWGGRPTGELFF.

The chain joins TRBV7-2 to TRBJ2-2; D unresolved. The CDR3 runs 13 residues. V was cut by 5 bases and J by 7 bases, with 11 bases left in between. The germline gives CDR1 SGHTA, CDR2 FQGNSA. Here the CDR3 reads CASSATLVGELFF. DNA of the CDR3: TGTGCCAGCAGCGCCACTCTGGTCGGGGAGCTGTTTTTT.

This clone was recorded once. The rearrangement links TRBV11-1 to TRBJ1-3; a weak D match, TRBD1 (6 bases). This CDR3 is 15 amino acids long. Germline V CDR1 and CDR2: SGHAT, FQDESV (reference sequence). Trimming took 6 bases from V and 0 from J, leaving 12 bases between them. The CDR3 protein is CASSSGQSSGNTIYF. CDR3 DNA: TGTGCCAGCAGTTCCGGACAGAGCTCTGGAAACACCATATATTTT.

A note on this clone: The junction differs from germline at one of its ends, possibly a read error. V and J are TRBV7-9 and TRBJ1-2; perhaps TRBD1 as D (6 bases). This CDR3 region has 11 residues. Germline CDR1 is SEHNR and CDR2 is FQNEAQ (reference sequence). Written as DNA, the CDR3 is TGTTCCAGCAGCTTCGCAGGGGCCTACACCTTC. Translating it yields CSSSFAGAYTF.

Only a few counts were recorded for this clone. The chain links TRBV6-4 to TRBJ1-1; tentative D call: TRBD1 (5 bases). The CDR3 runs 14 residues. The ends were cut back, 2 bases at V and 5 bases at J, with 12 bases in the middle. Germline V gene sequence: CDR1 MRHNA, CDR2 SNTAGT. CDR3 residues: CASSDDSEGTEAFF. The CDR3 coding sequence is TGTGCCAGCAGTGACGACAGCGAAGGGACTGAAGCTTTCTTT.

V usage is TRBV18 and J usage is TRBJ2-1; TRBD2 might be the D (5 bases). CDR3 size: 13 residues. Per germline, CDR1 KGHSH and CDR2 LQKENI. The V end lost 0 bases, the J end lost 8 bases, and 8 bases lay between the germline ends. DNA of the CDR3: TGTGCCAGCTCACCACCGAACGGGGATGAGCAGTTCTTC. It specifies CASSPPNGDEQFF.

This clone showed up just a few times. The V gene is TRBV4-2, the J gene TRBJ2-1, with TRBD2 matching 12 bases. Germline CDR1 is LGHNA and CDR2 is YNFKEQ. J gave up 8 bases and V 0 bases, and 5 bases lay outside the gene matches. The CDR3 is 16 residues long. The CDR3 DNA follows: TGTGCCAGCAGCCAAGAAGCTAGCGGGGGGGCCGATGAGCAGTTCTTC. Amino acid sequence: CASSQEASGGADEQFF.

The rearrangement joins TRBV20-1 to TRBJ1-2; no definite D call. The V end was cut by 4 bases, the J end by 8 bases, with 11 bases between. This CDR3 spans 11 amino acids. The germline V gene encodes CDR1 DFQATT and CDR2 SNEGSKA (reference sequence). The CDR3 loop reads CSANRVLGYTF. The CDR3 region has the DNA TGCAGTGCTAATCGGGTTTTGGGCTACACCTTC.

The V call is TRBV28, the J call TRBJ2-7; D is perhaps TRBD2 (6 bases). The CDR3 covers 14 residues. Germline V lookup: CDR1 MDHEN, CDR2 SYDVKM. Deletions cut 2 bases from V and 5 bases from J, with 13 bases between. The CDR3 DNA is TGTGCCAGCAGTTTAGGGGCGGCTAGCGACGAGCAGTACTTC. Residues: CASSLGAASDEQYF. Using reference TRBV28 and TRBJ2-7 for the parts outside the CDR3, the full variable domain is DVKVTQSSRYLVKRTGEKVFLECVQDMDHENMFWYRQDPGLGLRLIYFSYDVKMKEKGDIPEGYSVSREKKERFSLILESASTNQTSMYLCASSLGAASDEQYFGPGTRLTVT.

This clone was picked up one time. This CDR3 is CASSPRVNEQYF. CDR3 DNA: TGTGCCAGCAGTCCCAGGGTGAACGAGCAGTACTTC. The chain joins TRBV28 to TRBJ2-7, with D tentatively TRBD1 (5 bases). The ends were cut back, 5 bases at V and 5 bases at J, with 10 bases in the middle. Germline CDR1 is MDHEN and CDR2 is SYDVKM. The CDR3 spans 12 residues.

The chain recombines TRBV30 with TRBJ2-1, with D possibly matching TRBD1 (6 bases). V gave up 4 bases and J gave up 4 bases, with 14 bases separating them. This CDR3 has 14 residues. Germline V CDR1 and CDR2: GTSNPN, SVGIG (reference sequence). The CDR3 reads CAWKGETVYNEQFF. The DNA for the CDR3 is TGTGCCTGGAAGGGGGAAACAGTTTACAATGAGCAGTTCTTC.

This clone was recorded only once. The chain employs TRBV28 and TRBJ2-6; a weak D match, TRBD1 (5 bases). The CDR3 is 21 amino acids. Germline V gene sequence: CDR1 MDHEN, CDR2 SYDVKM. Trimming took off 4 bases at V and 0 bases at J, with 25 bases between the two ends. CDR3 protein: CASSSPIRGSTQSSGANVLTF. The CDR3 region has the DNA TGTGCCAGCAGTTCACCTATAAGGGGATCGACGCAGAGCTCTGGGGCCAACGTCCTGACTTTC. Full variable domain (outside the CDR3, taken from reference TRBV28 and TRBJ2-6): DVKVTQSSRYLVKRTGEKVFLECVQDMDHENMFWYRQDPGLGLRLIYFSYDVKMKEKGDIPEGYSVSREKKERFSLILESASTNQTSMYLCASSSPIRGSTQSSGANVLTFGAGSRLTVL.

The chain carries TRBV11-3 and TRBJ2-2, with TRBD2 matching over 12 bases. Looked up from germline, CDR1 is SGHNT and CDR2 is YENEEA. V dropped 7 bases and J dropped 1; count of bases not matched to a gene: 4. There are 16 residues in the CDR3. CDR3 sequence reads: CASTTSGGQNTGELFF. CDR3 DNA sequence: TGTGCCAGCACGACTAGCGGGGGACAGAACACCGGGGAGCTGTTTTTT.

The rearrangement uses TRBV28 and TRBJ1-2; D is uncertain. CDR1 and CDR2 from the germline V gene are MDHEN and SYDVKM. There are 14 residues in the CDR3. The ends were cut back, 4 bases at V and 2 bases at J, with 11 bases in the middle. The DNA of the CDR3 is TGTGCCAGCAGTTCCGGTCTCGGGAACTATGGCTACACCTTC. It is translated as CASSSGLGNYGYTF.

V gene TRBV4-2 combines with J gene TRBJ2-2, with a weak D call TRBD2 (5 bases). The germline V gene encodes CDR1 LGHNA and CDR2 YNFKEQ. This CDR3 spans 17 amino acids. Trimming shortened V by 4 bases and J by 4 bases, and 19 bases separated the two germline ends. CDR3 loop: CASSPAAAVPVTGELFF. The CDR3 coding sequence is TGTGCCAGCAGCCCAGCGGCGGCCGTCCCAGTCACCGGGGAGCTGTTTTTT.

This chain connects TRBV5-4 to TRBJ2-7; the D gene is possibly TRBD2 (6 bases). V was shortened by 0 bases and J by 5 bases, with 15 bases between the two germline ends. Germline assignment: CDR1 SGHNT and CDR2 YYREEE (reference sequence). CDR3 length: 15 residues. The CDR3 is CASSLEVGTSHEQYF. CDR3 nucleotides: TGTGCCAGCAGCTTGGAGGTTGGGACTTCCCACGAGCAGTACTTC.

This CDR3 reads CASSSNGRAGDQPQHF. The CDR3 DNA is TGTGCCAGTTCCTCTAACGGAAGGGCGGGCGATCAGCCCCAGCATTTT. This chain links TRBV19 with TRBJ1-5; no reliable D call. CDR3 length equals 16 residues. Trimming stripped 8 bases from V and 5 bases from J, with 22 bases between. Germline V gene data show CDR1 as LNHDA and CDR2 as SQIVND (reference sequence).

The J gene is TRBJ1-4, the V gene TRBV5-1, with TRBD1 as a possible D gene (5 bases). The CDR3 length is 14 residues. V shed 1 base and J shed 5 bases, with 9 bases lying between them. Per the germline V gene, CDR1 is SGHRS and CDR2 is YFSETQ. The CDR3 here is CASSLTGRNEKLFF. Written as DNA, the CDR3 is TGCGCCAGCAGCTTGACAGGTCGGAATGAAAAACTGTTTTTT.

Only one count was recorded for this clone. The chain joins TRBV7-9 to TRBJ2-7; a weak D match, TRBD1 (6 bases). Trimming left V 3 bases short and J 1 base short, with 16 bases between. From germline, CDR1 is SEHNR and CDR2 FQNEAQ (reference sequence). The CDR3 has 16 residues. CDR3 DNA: TGTGCCAGCAGCTTCGCAATGGACAGCCTTTCCTACGAGCAGTACTTC. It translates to CASSFAMDSLSYEQYF. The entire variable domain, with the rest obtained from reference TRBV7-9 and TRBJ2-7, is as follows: DTGVSQNPRHKITKRGQNVTFRCDPISEHNRLYWYRQTLGQGPEFLTYFQNEAQLEKSRLLSDRFSAERPKGSFSTLEIQRTEQGDSAMYLCASSFAMDSLSYEQYFGPGTRLTVT.

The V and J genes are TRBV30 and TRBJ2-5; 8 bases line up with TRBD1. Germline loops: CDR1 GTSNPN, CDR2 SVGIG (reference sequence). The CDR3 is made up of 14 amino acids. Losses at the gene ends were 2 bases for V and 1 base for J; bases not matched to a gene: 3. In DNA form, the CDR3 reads TGTGCCTGGAGTCCGGACAGGGTCCAAGAGACCCAGTACTTC. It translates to CAWSPDRVQETQYF.

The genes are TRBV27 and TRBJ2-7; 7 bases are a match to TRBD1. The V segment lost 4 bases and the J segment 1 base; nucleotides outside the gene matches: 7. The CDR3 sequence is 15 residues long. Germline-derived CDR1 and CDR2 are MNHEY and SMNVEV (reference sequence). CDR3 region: CASSSPLQGSYEQYF. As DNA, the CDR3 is TGTGCCAGCAGTTCGCCACTACAGGGGTCCTACGAGCAGTACTTC.

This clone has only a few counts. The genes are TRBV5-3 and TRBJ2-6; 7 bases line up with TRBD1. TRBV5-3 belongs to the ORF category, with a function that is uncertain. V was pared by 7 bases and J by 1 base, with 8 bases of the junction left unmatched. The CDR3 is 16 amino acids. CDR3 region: CARVTGEPSGANVLTF. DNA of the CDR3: TGTGCCAGAGTAACAGGGGAGCCTTCTGGGGCCAACGTCCTGACTTTC.

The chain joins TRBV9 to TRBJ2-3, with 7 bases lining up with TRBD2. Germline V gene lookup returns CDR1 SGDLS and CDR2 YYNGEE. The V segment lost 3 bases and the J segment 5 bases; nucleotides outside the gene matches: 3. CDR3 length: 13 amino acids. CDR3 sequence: CASSGGGGDTQYF. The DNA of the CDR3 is TGTGCCAGCAGCGGGGGGGGAGGAGATACGCAGTATTTT.